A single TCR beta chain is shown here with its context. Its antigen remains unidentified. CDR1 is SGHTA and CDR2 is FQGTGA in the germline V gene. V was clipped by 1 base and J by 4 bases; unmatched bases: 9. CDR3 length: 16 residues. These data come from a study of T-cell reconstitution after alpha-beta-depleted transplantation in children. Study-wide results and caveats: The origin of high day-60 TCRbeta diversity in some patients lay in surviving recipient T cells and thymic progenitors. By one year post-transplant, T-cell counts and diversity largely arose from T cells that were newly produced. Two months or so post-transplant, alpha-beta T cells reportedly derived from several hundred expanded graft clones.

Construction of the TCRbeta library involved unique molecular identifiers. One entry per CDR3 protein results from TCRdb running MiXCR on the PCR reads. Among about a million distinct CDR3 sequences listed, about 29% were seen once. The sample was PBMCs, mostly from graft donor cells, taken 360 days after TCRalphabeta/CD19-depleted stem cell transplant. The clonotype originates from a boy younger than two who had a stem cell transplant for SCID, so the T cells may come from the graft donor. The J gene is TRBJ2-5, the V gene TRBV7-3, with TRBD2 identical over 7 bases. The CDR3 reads CASSLNRGGSTETQYF. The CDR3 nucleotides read TGTGCCAGCAGCTTAAATCGCGGGGGTTCGACAGAGACCCAGTACTTC.